This TCR beta chain was found in a study of T cells after yellow fever vaccination. Study-wide results and limits: Just a small share of clonotypes turned up in the CD4 compartment as well as the CD8 compartment.

This clonotype was counted between two and nine times. Its antigen is unidentified. TCRdb called the 5' RACE reads again in MiXCR, with one record for every CDR3 protein. The sample comprises 250,000 to 350,000 distinct CDR3 sequences, 3.5% to 5% of which are singletons, and 15% to 20% rests with the top ten. The CDR3 has 15 residues. Looked up from germline, CDR1 is DFQATT and CDR2 is SNEGSKA (reference sequence). Trimming cost V 3 bases and J 5 bases; bases outside gene matches: 7. This TCR derives from a man between 18 and 35 years old who received the YFV17D yellow fever vaccine. The material sequenced was PBMCs, taken 15 days after the yellow fever booster vaccination. This sequence joins TRBV20-1 and TRBJ2-1, with 10 bases matching TRBD2. The DNA of the CDR3 is TGCAGTGCTAGTCTAGCGGGGGTCAACAACAATGAGCAGTTCTTC. Protein: CSASLAGVNNNEQFF.